This T cell receptor (beta chain) is drawn from a study of T cell changes during pregnancy in multiple sclerosis. Data came from immunoSEQ multiplex PCR; TCRdb stores just in-frame clones and leaves some out. The repertoire holds tens of thousands of clones, with about 93% as singletons. Germline CDR1 reads SGHTA; CDR2 reads FQGNSA. V lost 5 bases to trimming and J lost 5 bases; unmatched junction nucleotides: 10. The length of the CDR3 is 15 residues. The genes are TRBV7-2 and TRBJ2-7; 9 bases match TRBD1. This clonotype originated in a female donor with multiple sclerosis, enrolled in a pregnancy study. The source was peripheral blood, collected in the third trimester of pregnancy. The CDR3 loop reads CASSANGQGMDEQYF. The CDR3 DNA reads as TGTGCCAGCAGCGCCAATGGACAGGGGATGGACGAGCAGTACTTC.